The 19 T cell receptor beta chains given below trace back to one sample, sequenced in a study of T cells in Graves' hyperthyroidism and ophthalmopathy. There were TCR beta CDR3 regions amplified from RNA transcripts. RT-PCR in the first round (using the HTBI primer set) targeted the TCR CDR3. TCRdb passed the multiplex PCR reads through MiXCR, listing each CDR3 protein once. The table shows approximately 380,000 distinct CDR3 sequences, with 19% occurring only once. Source material: blood. The receptors derive from a young woman with Graves' hyperthyroidism.

At least ten counts were recorded for this clonotype. The genes are TRBV12-3 or TRBV12-4 and TRBJ2-2; a possible D gene is TRBD1 (6 bases). The CDR3 consists of 13 residues. Trimming removed 2 bases from V and 6 bases from J, with 7 bases in between. CDR3 DNA sequence: TGTGCCAGCAGTTTATCAGGGGCCGGGGAGCTGTTTTTT. Translation gives CASSLSGAGELFF.

This clonotype showed up many times. V and J are TRBV10-2 and TRBJ1-2, with no clear D. The CDR3 is made up of 11 amino acids. V lost 3 bases, J lost 8 bases, and 7 bases lay in between. Germline loops: CDR1 WSHSY, CDR2 SAAADI. CDR3 DNA: TGCGCCAGCAGTGATTCGGCGGGCTACACCTTC. Its translation: CASSDSAGYTF.

This clonotype was counted at least ten times. The chain carries TRBV18 and TRBJ1-2; 7 positions agree with TRBD1. The junction had 4 bases not matched to a gene; V was cut back by 4 bases and J by 2 bases. The CDR3 length is 14 residues. Germline CDR1 reads KGHSH; CDR2 reads LQKENI. CDR3 DNA sequence: TGTGCCAGCTCACGGGGGACAGAGAACTATGGCTACACCTTC. Its protein product is CASSRGTENYGYTF. Supplemented by reference TRBV18 and TRBJ1-2, the full variable domain reads NAGVMQNPRHLVRRRGQEARLRCSPMKGHSHVYWYRQLPEEGLKFMVYLQKENIIDESGMPKERFSAEFPKEGPSILRIQQVVRGDSAAYFCASSRGTENYGYTFGSGTRLTVV.

Details on this clonotype: A much bigger clone sits one base away, suggesting this may be a read error. The CDR3 ends on some other residue instead of the conserved phenylalanine or tryptophan, so this is likely a read error. This chain uses TRBV13 with TRBJ2-6; 9 positions match TRBD2. CDR3 length equals 17 residues. Germline CDR1 PRHDT, CDR2 FYEKMQ (reference sequence). J gave up 0 bases and V 5 bases, and 5 bases lay outside the gene matches. The CDR3 loop is CASSRIAGVSGANVLTV. As DNA, the CDR3 is TGTGCCAGCAGCCGTATAGCGGGGGTCTCTGGGGCCAACGTCCTGACTGTC.

This clonotype was observed at least ten times. This sequence joins TRBV29-1 and TRBJ2-5, with TRBD2 identical over 7 bases. CDR1 SQVTM and CDR2 ANQGSEA come from the germline V gene. V was clipped by 5 bases and J by 2 bases; unmatched bases: 11. This CDR3 has 15 residues. Written as DNA, the CDR3 is TGCAGCGTTCTGAGGCCGGGGCGGGGGCAAGAGACCCAGTACTTC. Its translation is CSVLRPGRGQETQYF. The full variable domain, its missing parts supplied by reference TRBV29-1 and TRBJ2-5, is SAVISQKPSRDICQRGTSLTIQCQVDSQVTMMFWYRQQPGQSLTLIATANQGSEATYESGFVIDKFPISRPNLTFSTLTVSNMSPEDSSIYLCSVLRPGRGQETQYFGPGTRLLVL.

This clonotype was seen only a few times. The V gene is TRBV5-1, the J gene TRBJ1-5, with TRBD1 identical over 12 bases. The CDR3 covers 15 residues. V lost 4 bases and J lost 5; bases outside the gene matches: 4. Germline V gene data show CDR1 as SGHRS and CDR2 as YFSETQ. CDR3 nucleotides: TGCGCCAGCAGCCCGGGACAGGGGGCGCATCAGCCCCAGCATTTT. Translating it yields CASSPGQGAHQPQHF.

The table lists this clonotype with a count of one. This chain joins TRBV5-1 and TRBJ1-1, with D tentatively TRBD1 (5 bases). The V end was cut by 0 bases, the J end by 1 base, with 10 bases between. The CDR3 length is 15 residues. Germline-derived CDR1 and CDR2 are SGHRS and YFSETQ. The CDR3 is CASSLAPGPNTEAFF. In DNA form, the CDR3 reads TGCGCCAGCAGCTTGGCCCCGGGGCCGAACACTGAAGCTTTCTTT.

About this clonotype: Given a much more abundant clone one base away, this may be a read error. The chain recombines TRBV6-5 with TRBJ2-4, with D possibly being TRBD2 (6 bases). Germline CDR1 is MNHEY and CDR2 is SVGAGI. Trimming took 2 bases from V and 0 from J, leaving 11 bases between them. The CDR3 is 16 amino acids. For the CDR3, the DNA is TGTGCCAGCAGTTACAAGCGGGCCTCAGCCAAAAACATTCAGTACTTC. Translating it yields CASSYKRASAKNIQYF.

The table lists this clonotype with many counts. This chain links TRBV20-1 with TRBJ1-5, with D possibly TRBD1 on 5 matching bases. V was clipped by 2 bases and J by 5 bases, with 13 bases between them. This CDR3 region has 14 residues. Germline CDR1 is DFQATT and CDR2 is SNEGSKA (reference sequence). The CDR3 bases are TGCAGTGCTAGAAAATTCGGGGGGGATCAGCCCCAGCATTTT. This sequence encodes CSARKFGGDQPQHF.

This clonotype has ten or more counts. The chain uses TRBV20-1 and TRBJ2-2; 11 bases match TRBD1. This CDR3 spans 14 amino acids. Germline V gene sequence: CDR1 DFQATT, CDR2 SNEGSKA (reference sequence). Unmatched junction bases numbered 3, after V lost 4 bases and J lost 5 bases. CDR3 sequence reads: CSAIGQGATGELFF. CDR3 DNA sequence: TGCAGTGCTATTGGACAGGGGGCGACCGGGGAGCTGTTTTTT.

In this sample, this clonotype turned up many times. The J gene is TRBJ1-2, the V gene TRBV11-2; no clear D gene. In germline, CDR1 is SGHAT, CDR2 FQNNGV. V lost 4 bases to trimming and J lost 4 bases, with 13 bases between them. This CDR3 comprises 14 residues. In DNA form, the CDR3 reads TGTGCCAGCAGCTGGGAGGGCGAACTCTATGGCTACACCTTC. Amino acid sequence: CASSWEGELYGYTF.

About this clonotype itself: This sequence may be a read error, since a much larger clone differs from it by one base. The chain joins TRBV28 to TRBJ2-2, with D possibly matching TRBD1 (5 bases). This CDR3 comprises 13 residues. CDR1 is MDHEN and CDR2 is SYDVKM in the germline V gene. This CDR3 reads CVGRLGRTGELFF. CDR3 coding DNA: TGTGTCGGAAGGCTGGGGCGGACCGGGGAGCTGTTTTTT.

This clonotype was observed many times. CDR3 amino acids: CSARGSEATEAFF. The CDR3 DNA reads TGCAGTGCTAGAGGTTCGGAGGCCACTGAAGCTTTCTTT. The chain recombines TRBV20-1 with TRBJ1-1, with no clear D. This CDR3 spans 13 amino acids. Per germline, CDR1 DFQATT and CDR2 SNEGSKA (reference sequence). V was trimmed by 1 base and J by 4 bases, leaving 10 bases between them.

This chain connects TRBV20-1 to TRBJ1-2, with D maybe TRBD1 (5 bases). With 6 bases removed from V and 4 bases from J, the gap between germline ends came to 18 bases. CDR3 size: 14 residues. Looked up from germline, CDR1 is DFQATT and CDR2 is SNEGSKA (reference sequence). CDR3 sequence: CSAPWRGGTYGYTF. In DNA form, the CDR3 reads TGCAGTGCCCCGTGGCGGGGGGGAACCTATGGCTACACCTTC.

There are many counts of this clonotype. The gene calls are TRBV5-1 and TRBJ2-5; weak D call: TRBD1 (6 bases). Germline lookup yields CDR1 SGHRS and CDR2 YFSETQ. Trimming removed 1 base from V and 0 bases from J, with 13 bases in between. This CDR3 is 16 amino acids long. CDR3 in amino acids: CASSLWPGVNQETQYF. The CDR3, as DNA: TGCGCCAGCAGCTTGTGGCCAGGGGTCAACCAAGAGACCCAGTACTTC.

The chain uses TRBV3-1 and TRBJ1-2; 7 positions agree with TRBD1. Germline lookup yields CDR1 LGHDT and CDR2 YNNKEL (reference sequence). CDR3 length: 16 residues. V lost 4 bases and J lost 0; bases outside the gene matches: 8. Here the CDR3 DNA reads TGTGCCAGCAGCCCCTTTGGGGGACAGCCTAACTATGGCTACACCTTC. Its translation is CASSPFGGQPNYGYTF.

The sample holds many counts of this clonotype. J is TRBJ1-2 and V is TRBV9; D is uncertain. Germline loops: CDR1 SGDLS, CDR2 YYNGEE. V lost 3 bases to trimming and J lost 2 bases, with 14 bases between them. The CDR3 runs to 15 residues. CDR3 residues: CASSGDGTWNYGYTF. The DNA of the CDR3 is TGTGCCAGCAGCGGAGACGGAACCTGGAACTATGGCTACACCTTC.

This clonotype has more than one count but fewer than ten. This sequence joins TRBV12-3 or TRBV12-4 and TRBJ1-2, with D perhaps TRBD1 (5 bases). CDR3 size: 14 residues. The V end lost 6 bases, the J end lost 11 bases, and 22 bases lay between the germline ends. CDR3 sequence: CASSLTSFSGGYTF. The DNA of the CDR3 is TGTGCCAGCAGCCTAACTAGCTTTTCGGGGGGGTACACCTTC.

At least ten counts were recorded for this clonotype. V and J are TRBV10-3 and TRBJ2-7; D is unresolved. Germline V lookup: CDR1 ENHRY, CDR2 SYGVKD. The CDR3 is made up of 11 amino acids. V lost 6 bases, J lost 1 base, and 4 bases lay in between. The CDR3 is CAIRGSYEQYF. As DNA, the CDR3 is TGTGCCATCAGGGGATCCTACGAGCAGTACTTC.